The 10 T cell receptor beta chains given below trace back to one sample, sequenced in a study of glioma-infiltrating T cells. TCR alpha and beta CDR3 regions were amplified from RNA using iRepertoire nested multiplex PCR. MiXCR was run by TCRdb on the multiplex PCR reads, yielding one entry per CDR3 protein. Of about 190,000 distinct CDR3 sequences listed, roughly a third were seen once; the top ten hold about 19%. Sequencing used glioma tissue, nonneoplastic brain tissue, or PBMCs (not recorded which). The receptors stem from a human donor with low-grade glioma or glioblastoma, undergoing nonglioma brain surgery, or in good health (not recorded which).

This clonotype was seen at least ten times. This sequence joins TRBV7-2 and TRBJ2-7, with 8 positions matching TRBD2. The CDR3 is made up of 16 amino acids. The J segment lost 0 bases and the V segment lost 1 base, leaving 5 bases of the junction unmatched. Germline values: CDR1 SGHTA, CDR2 FQGNSA. Written as DNA, the CDR3 is TGTGCCAGCAGCTTAGTGTCCCTAGCGGGCTCCTACGAGCAGTACTTC. Its translation is CASSLVSLAGSYEQYF.

This clonotype was seen repeatedly, ten times or more. The rearrangement joins TRBV7-2 to TRBJ2-3; D is unresolved. The CDR3 consists of 11 residues. V dropped 1 base and J dropped 7 bases, with 3 bases sitting between them. The V gene's germline CDR1 is SGHTA and CDR2 FQGNSA. The CDR3 loop is CASSLDYTQYF. The CDR3 coding sequence is TGTGCCAGCAGCTTAGATTATACGCAGTATTTT. Filled out from reference TRBV7-2 and TRBJ2-3, the complete variable domain reads GAGVSQSPSNKVTEKGKDVELRCDPISGHTALYWYRQSLGQGLEFLIYFQGNSAPDKSGLPSDRFSAERTGGSVSTLTIQRTQQEDSAVYLCASSLDYTQYFGPGTRLTVL.

This clonotype appeared a few times. This chain joins TRBV12-3 or TRBV12-4 and TRBJ1-1; D uncertain. The length of the CDR3 is 13 residues. V dropped 7 bases and J dropped 2 bases, with 11 bases sitting between them. CDR3 nucleotides: TGTGCCAGCAACCGGGGTGAAAACACTGAAGCTTTCTTT. It specifies CASNRGENTEAFF.

At least ten counts were recorded for this clonotype. V gene TRBV7-9 combines with J gene TRBJ2-3; D is possibly TRBD2 (6 bases). Germline loops: CDR1 SEHNR, CDR2 FQNEAQ (reference sequence). Trimming removed 2 bases at V and 0 bases at J, with 9 bases between. This CDR3 has 15 residues. The CDR3 is CASSLLSGSTDTQYF. The CDR3 DNA sequence: TGTGCCAGCAGCTTACTCAGCGGGAGCACAGATACGCAGTATTTT.

The table lists this clonotype with a few counts. The chain joins TRBV11-2 to TRBJ2-7; either TRBD1 or TRBD2 may supply D (6 bases each). V lost 8 bases to trimming and J lost 4 bases, with 9 bases between them. The germline V gene has CDR1 SGHAT and CDR2 FQNNGV. The CDR3 sequence is 11 residues long. The CDR3 protein is CASRGPYEQYF. DNA for the CDR3: TGTGCCAGCCGGGGGCCATACGAGCAGTACTTC. Supplemented by reference TRBV11-2 and TRBJ2-7, the full variable domain reads EAGVAQSPRYKIIEKRQSVAFWCNPISGHATLYWYQQILGQGPKLLIQFQNNGVVDDSQLPKDRFSAERLKGVDSTLKIQPAKLEDSAVYLCASRGPYEQYFGPGTRLTVT.

This clonotype occurred many times. The CDR3 loop reads CASSSPLAGTEEQYF. As DNA, the CDR3 is TGTGCCAGCAGTTCTCCACTAGCGGGAACAGAAGAGCAGTACTTC. The chain carries TRBV25-1 and TRBJ2-7; TRBD2 aligns across 10 bases. CDR1 and CDR2 (germline): MGHDK, SYGVNS. This CDR3 region has 15 residues. J was trimmed by 7 bases and V by 5 bases; bases with no gene match: 11.

This clonotype was observed many times. The CDR3: CASRLYRDTPQPQHF. CDR3 nucleotide sequence: TGTGCCAGCAGATTATACCGGGACACTCCGCAGCCCCAGCATTTT. The rearrangement uses TRBV6-1 and TRBJ1-5; D might be TRBD1 (6 bases). Germline loops: CDR1 MNHNS, CDR2 SASEGT. V lost 6 bases, J lost 7 bases, and 19 bases lay in between. CDR3 size: 15 residues.

This clonotype was recorded many times. V gene TRBV7-2 combines with J gene TRBJ2-3, with 12 bases aligning to TRBD2. The trim removed 3 bases at V and 2 bases at J, leaving 6 bases unmatched. This CDR3 is built from 17 residues. The germline V gene encodes CDR1 SGHTA and CDR2 FQGNSA. The CDR3 spells CASSLGGLAGNTDTQYF. CDR3 coding DNA: TGTGCCAGCAGCTTGGGAGGACTAGCGGGAAACACAGATACGCAGTATTTT.

The J gene is TRBJ2-5, the V gene TRBV5-1, with 7 bases aligning to TRBD2. Germline CDR1 reads SGHRS; CDR2 reads YFSETQ. J was trimmed by 7 bases and V by 4 bases; bases with no gene match: 13. The CDR3 loop spans 15 amino acids. The CDR3: CASSAGDRGFGTQYF. In nucleotides, the CDR3 is TGCGCCAGCAGCGCGGGGGACCGAGGGTTTGGGACCCAGTACTTC.

Points on this clonotype: The junction departs from germline at one end; a sequencing error may be responsible. The chain links TRBV19 to TRBJ2-1, with 7 nucleotides matching TRBD2. Germline CDR1 reads LNHDA; CDR2 reads SQIVND (reference sequence). The CDR3 totals 14 residues. CDR3 residues: CSSSLGGTYNEQFF. The CDR3 coding sequence is TGTTCCAGTAGCTTGGGAGGGACTTACAATGAGCAGTTCTTC.